The T cell receptor (beta chain) under discussion was sequenced for a study of blood T cells in healthy people across ages. About the study: Template switching retrieved approximately one barcoded beta molecule for each two T cells. Findings and caveats of the study: Because sorting was not performed, PBMCs prevented conclusive naive versus antigen-experienced comparison.

Together with a sample-barcoded 5' primer, a J-beta primer mix was included in a second PCR lasting about 7 to 12 cycles. TCRdb analysed the 5' RACE reads with MiXCR anew, one entry per CDR3 protein. The sample carries around 500,000 distinct CDR3 sequences, roughly 43% recorded once. Comment on this clonotype: Its antigen is not identified.

Isolation yielded PBMCs, at least 6.5 million per sample, in every case. Sequencing was performed on blood. The TCR comes from an elderly man in good health.

CDR3 loop: CASRVGTGGADTQYF. The CDR3 DNA reads TGCGCCAGCAGAGTCGGGACAGGGGGCGCAGATACGCAGTATTTT. The rearrangement joins TRBV5-1 to TRBJ2-3; 12 bases align to TRBD1. The length of the CDR3 is 15 residues. Germline V CDR1 and CDR2: SGHRS, YFSETQ. V lost 5 bases and J lost 4; bases outside the gene matches: 5.